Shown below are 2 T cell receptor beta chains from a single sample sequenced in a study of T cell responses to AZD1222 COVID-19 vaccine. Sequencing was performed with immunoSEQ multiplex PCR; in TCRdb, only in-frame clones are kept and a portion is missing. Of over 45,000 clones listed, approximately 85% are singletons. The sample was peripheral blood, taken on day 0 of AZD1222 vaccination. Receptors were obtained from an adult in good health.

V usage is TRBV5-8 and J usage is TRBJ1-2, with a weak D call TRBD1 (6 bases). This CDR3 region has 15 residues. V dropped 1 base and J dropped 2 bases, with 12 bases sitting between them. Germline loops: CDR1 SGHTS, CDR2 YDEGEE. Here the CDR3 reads CASSLWGAKNYGYTF. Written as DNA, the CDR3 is TGTGCCAGCAGCTTGTGGGGGGCCAAGAACTATGGCTACACCTTC.

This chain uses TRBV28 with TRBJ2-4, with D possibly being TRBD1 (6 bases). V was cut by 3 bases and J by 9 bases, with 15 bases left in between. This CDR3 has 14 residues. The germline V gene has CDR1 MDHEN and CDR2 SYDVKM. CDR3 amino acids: CASSLPLDSRIQYF. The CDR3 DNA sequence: TGTGCCAGCAGTTTGCCCCTGGACAGTCGCATTCAGTACTTC.